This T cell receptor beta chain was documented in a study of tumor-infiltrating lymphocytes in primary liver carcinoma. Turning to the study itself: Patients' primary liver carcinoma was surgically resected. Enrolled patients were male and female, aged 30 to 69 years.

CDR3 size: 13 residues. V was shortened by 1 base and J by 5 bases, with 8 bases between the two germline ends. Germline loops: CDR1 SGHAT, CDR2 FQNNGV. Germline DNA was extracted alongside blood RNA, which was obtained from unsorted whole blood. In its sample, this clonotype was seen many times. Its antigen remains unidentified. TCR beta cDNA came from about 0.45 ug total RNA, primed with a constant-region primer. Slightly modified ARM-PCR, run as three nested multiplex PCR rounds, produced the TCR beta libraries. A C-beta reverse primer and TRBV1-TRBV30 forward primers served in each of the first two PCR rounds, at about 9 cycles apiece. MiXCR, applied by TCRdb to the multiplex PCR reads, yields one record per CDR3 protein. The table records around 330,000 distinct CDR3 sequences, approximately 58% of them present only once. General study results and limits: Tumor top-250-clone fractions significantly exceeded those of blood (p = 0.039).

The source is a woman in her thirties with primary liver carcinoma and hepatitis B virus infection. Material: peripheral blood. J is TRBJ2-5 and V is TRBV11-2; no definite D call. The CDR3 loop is CASSLAGVETQYF. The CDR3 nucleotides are TGTGCCAGCAGCTTAGCTGGGGTTGAGACCCAGTACTTC.